Listed here are 24 T cell receptor beta chains from one sample, sequenced in a study of cytomegalovirus exposure and HLA in healthy donors. Sequencing was performed with immunoSEQ multiplex PCR; in TCRdb, only in-frame clones are kept and a portion is missing. This table holds 190,000 or so clones, roughly 80% found once. Input material: PBMCs. The source is a young woman in good health and CMV-seropositive.

The chain uses TRBV7-2 and TRBJ2-7; 9 nucleotides match TRBD2. Germline-derived CDR1 and CDR2 are SGHTA and FQGNSA. CDR3 size: 14 residues. V shed 5 bases and J 2 bases; nucleotides not matched to a gene: 4. The CDR3 loop is CASSRPSGAYEQYF. DNA of the CDR3: TGTGCCAGCAGCCGACCTAGCGGGGCCTACGAGCAGTACTTC.

The chain has TRBV7-3 and TRBJ2-1, with D possibly being TRBD2 (5 bases). V was cut by 0 bases and J by 15 bases, with 15 bases left in between. The CDR3 runs to 13 residues. Germline V gives CDR1 SGHTA, CDR2 FQGTGA. The CDR3 coding sequence is TGTGCCAGCAGCTTAACGACGAATTCCGAGGGGTTCTTC. Amino acids: CASSLTTNSEGFF.

The chain joins TRBV5-1 to TRBJ2-7, with TRBD1 matching 7 bases. With V trimmed by 4 bases and J by 2 bases, 6 bases remained unmatched. Germline CDR1 and CDR2: SGHRS and YFSETQ. The CDR3 covers 14 residues. The CDR3 region is CASSNRDSTYEQYF. CDR3 bases: TGCGCCAGCAGCAACCGGGACAGTACCTACGAGCAGTACTTC.

This chain links TRBV15 with TRBJ2-7; 7 nucleotides line up with TRBD1. Germline V gives CDR1 LNHNV, CDR2 YYDKDF (reference sequence). With V trimmed by 2 bases and J by 7 bases, 14 bases remained unmatched. There are 16 residues in the CDR3. The CDR3 is CATSRLGTDTLGEQYF. CDR3 DNA sequence: TGTGCCACCAGCAGACTAGGGACAGACACCCTAGGGGAGCAGTACTTC.

The chain couples TRBV6-4 to TRBJ1-5; D is unclear. Germline V lookup: CDR1 MRHNA, CDR2 SNTAGT. V was clipped by 5 bases and J by 0 bases, with 5 bases between them. The CDR3 contains 13 residues. CDR3 residues: CASSSNSNQPQHF. The DNA of the CDR3 is TGTGCCAGCAGTTCCAATAGCAATCAGCCCCAGCATTTT.

This clone occurred a few times. The chain recombines TRBV6-5 with TRBJ1-2, with 7 bases aligning to TRBD1. With 1 base clipped from V and 7 bases from J, the junction kept 3 bases outside the gene matches. From germline, CDR1 is MNHEY and CDR2 SVGAGI. The length of the CDR3 is 13 residues. Here the CDR3 DNA reads TGTGCCAGCAGTTACTTAGACAGGGCTGGCTACACCTTC. As protein: CASSYLDRAGYTF.

This sequence joins TRBV27 and TRBJ1-1; TRBD1 might be the D (6 bases). The CDR3 runs 14 residues. With 0 bases removed from V and 7 bases from J, the gap between germline ends came to 12 bases. Per the germline V gene, CDR1 is MNHEY and CDR2 is SMNVEV (reference sequence). CDR3 loop: CASSLSGSGDEAFF. In DNA form, the CDR3 reads TGTGCCAGCAGTTTATCAGGGTCAGGGGATGAAGCTTTCTTT.

V usage is TRBV19 and J usage is TRBJ2-2, with D possibly being TRBD2 (5 bases). CDR1 is LNHDA and CDR2 is SQIVND in the germline V gene (reference sequence). With 4 bases removed from V and 1 base from J, the gap between germline ends came to 16 bases. The length of the CDR3 is 17 residues. The CDR3 region has the DNA TGTGCCAGTAGTAGGGAGTCGAGAGGGTTGAACACCGGGGAGCTGTTTTTT. Translated: CASSRESRGLNTGELFF.

This clone showed up just a few times. The rearrangement joins TRBV19 to TRBJ1-1; TRBD1 agrees at 8 bases. The ends lost 9 bases at V and 4 bases at J; junction bases unmatched: 4. This CDR3 is built from 12 residues. The germline CDR1 and CDR2 sequences are LNHDA and SQIVND (reference sequence). The CDR3 loop is CASRQGSTEAFF. DNA of the CDR3: TGTGCCAGCCGACAGGGGAGCACTGAAGCTTTCTTT. The variable domain in full, with the rest retrieved from reference TRBV19 and TRBJ1-1, is DGGITQSPKYLFRKEGQNVTLSCEQNLNHDAMYWYRQDPGQGLRLIYYSQIVNDFQKGDIAEGYSVSREKKESFPLTVTSAQKNPTAFYLCASRQGSTEAFFGQGTRLTVV.

This chain uses TRBV10-1 with TRBJ1-2; D gene uncertain. The CDR3 covers 13 residues. Between the trimmed V and J ends, which lost 6 bases and 3 bases, there was a span of 11 bases. Germline CDR1 reads WNHNN; CDR2 reads SYGVQD (reference sequence). The CDR3 region has the DNA TGCGCCAGCAGCCCGGAGGTCTACTATGGCTACACCTTC. Translated, it gives CASSPEVYYGYTF.

The chain uses TRBV9 and TRBJ2-1; D perhaps matches TRBD1 (5 bases). Trimming removed 0 bases at V and 5 bases at J, with 9 bases between. There are 14 residues in the CDR3. The germline CDR1 and CDR2 sequences are SGDLS and YYNGEE. The CDR3 DNA follows: TGTGCCAGCAGCGTAGAAACAGGAAACAATGAGCAGTTCTTC. It yields the protein CASSVETGNNEQFF.

DNA of the CDR3: TGCGCCAGCAGCTGGACGACAGGAGACTTCTACGAGCAGTACTTC. It specifies CASSWTTGDFYEQYF. The chain uses TRBV5-1 and TRBJ2-7; D perhaps matches TRBD1 (6 bases). Trimming left V 3 bases short and J 3 bases short, with 16 bases between. The germline gives CDR1 SGHRS, CDR2 YFSETQ. The CDR3 contains 15 residues.

V and J are TRBV14 and TRBJ1-1, with unresolved D. Deletions cut 2 bases from V and 4 bases from J, with 14 bases between. The CDR3 contains 15 residues. The germline V gene has CDR1 SGHDN and CDR2 FVKESK. DNA of the CDR3: TGTGCCAGCAGCCAATCGAACGCGGCCATCACTGAAGCTTTCTTT. Protein sequence: CASSQSNAAITEAFF. Full variable domain (remainder filled in from reference TRBV14 and TRBJ1-1): EAGVTQFPSHSVIEKGQTVTLRCDPISGHDNLYWYRRVMGKEIKFLLHFVKESKQDESGMPNNRFLAERTGGTYSTLKVQPAELEDSGVYFCASSQSNAAITEAFFGQGTRLTVV.

The chain is built from TRBV6-1 and TRBJ2-3; a possible D gene is TRBD1 (5 bases). Per the germline V gene, CDR1 is MNHNS and CDR2 is SASEGT. V dropped 3 bases and J dropped 1 base, with 8 bases sitting between them. The CDR3 contains 14 residues. The CDR3 loop is CASSEFRGTDTQYF. As DNA, the CDR3 is TGTGCCAGCAGTGAGTTCAGGGGCACAGATACGCAGTATTTT.

V is TRBV5-1 and J is TRBJ1-6, with 11 bases that match TRBD1. The length of the CDR3 is 16 residues. The germline V gene has CDR1 SGHRS and CDR2 YFSETQ. The J segment lost 9 bases and the V segment lost 3 bases, leaving 8 bases of the junction unmatched. DNA of the CDR3: TGCGCCAGCAGCTCTGGAGGGACAGGGGGAAGTTCACCCCTCCACTTT. As protein: CASSSGGTGGSSPLHF.

This chain links TRBV7-9 with TRBJ1-2; D might be TRBD1 (6 bases). Germline V gene data show CDR1 as SEHNR and CDR2 as FQNEAQ (reference sequence). The CDR3 has 13 residues. V was pared by 3 bases and J by 2 bases, with 7 bases between. CDR3 in DNA: TGTGCCAGCAGCTTGGACAGCAACTATGGCTACACCTTC. This codes for CASSLDSNYGYTF.

The chain employs TRBV9 and TRBJ1-2; 8 nucleotides match TRBD1. CDR3 length equals 14 residues. Trimming removed 3 bases from V and 8 bases from J; junction bases left unmatched: 9. Germline CDR1 SGDLS, CDR2 YYNGEE. In DNA, the CDR3 is TGTGCCAGCAGCGAGACGGGACAGGAGGGGGGCTACACCTTC. It codes for CASSETGQEGGYTF.

This chain links TRBV11-2 with TRBJ2-1; tentative D call: TRBD1 (5 bases). The V end lost 1 base, the J end lost 6 bases, and 10 bases lay between the germline ends. This CDR3 region has 14 residues. From germline, CDR1 is SGHAT and CDR2 FQNNGV. DNA for the CDR3: TGTGCCAGCAGCTTAGCATCAGGGATCAATGAGCAGTTCTTC. It specifies CASSLASGINEQFF.

This chain links TRBV4-1 with TRBJ2-5; D perhaps matches TRBD1 (6 bases). Looked up from germline, CDR1 is MGHRA and CDR2 is YSYEKL. The CDR3 sequence is 14 residues long. Trimming pared 1 base from V and 6 bases from J, leaving 12 bases between. CDR3 nucleotide sequence: TGCGCCAGCAGCCAAGCCCAGGGGACACAGACCCAGTACTTC. It is translated as CASSQAQGTQTQYF.

This chain links TRBV6-4 with TRBJ1-2, with D tentatively TRBD1 (6 bases). Germline CDR1 reads MRHNA; CDR2 reads SNTAGT. Deletions cut 4 bases from V and 4 bases from J, with 13 bases between. The CDR3 totals 14 residues. The CDR3 spells CASSVSAGAYGYTF. Here the CDR3 DNA reads TGTGCCAGCAGTGTCTCCGCAGGGGCCTATGGCTACACCTTC.

This clone was counted a single time. This chain connects TRBV2 to TRBJ1-1; D is possibly TRBD1 (5 bases). Germline CDR1 reads SNHLY; CDR2 reads FYNNEI. Trimming removed 6 bases from V and 11 bases from J, with 19 bases in between. The CDR3 loop spans 13 amino acids. CDR3 nucleotide sequence: TGTGCCAGCAGCCCACCTCGGGCAGGGCCCGCTTTCTTT. It is translated as CASSPPRAGPAFF.

The rearrangement joins TRBV6-4 to TRBJ2-2; D not certain. The CDR3 spans 11 residues. Germline V lookup: CDR1 MRHNA, CDR2 SNTAGT. V was cut by 5 bases and J by 5 bases, with 3 bases left in between. Written as DNA, the CDR3 is TGTGCCAGCAGTTCTACCGGGGAGCTGTTTTTT. Protein: CASSSTGELFF.

The V call is TRBV19, the J call TRBJ1-1; 8 bases agree with TRBD1. Unmatched junction bases numbered 6, after V lost 3 bases and J lost 3 bases. Germline V gives CDR1 LNHDA, CDR2 SQIVND (reference sequence). The CDR3 spans 15 residues. CDR3 DNA sequence: TGTGCCAGTAGTATTCGGACAGGGTCGGACACTGAAGCTTTCTTT. It codes for CASSIRTGSDTEAFF.

The J gene is TRBJ1-2, the V gene TRBV7-9; possible D gene TRBD1, 6 bases. The ends were cut back, 5 bases at V and 4 bases at J, with 14 bases in the middle. CDR3 length equals 14 residues. The V gene's germline CDR1 is SEHNR and CDR2 FQNEAQ (reference sequence). CDR3: CASSPDRAIYGYTF. As DNA, the CDR3 is TGTGCCAGCAGCCCGGACAGAGCAATCTATGGCTACACCTTC. Drawing the rest from reference TRBV7-9 and TRBJ1-2, the complete variable domain is DTGVSQNPRHKITKRGQNVTFRCDPISEHNRLYWYRQTLGQGPEFLTYFQNEAQLEKSRLLSDRFSAERPKGSFSTLEIQRTEQGDSAMYLCASSPDRAIYGYTFGSGTRLTVV.